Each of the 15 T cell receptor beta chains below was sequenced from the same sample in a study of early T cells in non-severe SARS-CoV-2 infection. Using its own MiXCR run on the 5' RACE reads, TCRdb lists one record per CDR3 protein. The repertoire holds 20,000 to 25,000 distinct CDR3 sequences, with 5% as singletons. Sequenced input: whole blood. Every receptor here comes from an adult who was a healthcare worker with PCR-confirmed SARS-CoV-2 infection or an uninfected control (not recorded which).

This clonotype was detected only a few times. In nucleotides, the CDR3 is TGTGTCACAACCCAGGAAGGTCGTTACAATGAGCAGTTCTTC. It specifies CVTTQEGRYNEQFF. The gene calls are TRBV6-1 and TRBJ2-1; no clear D gene. Germline CDR1 is MNHNS and CDR2 is SASEGT. The CDR3 has 14 residues.

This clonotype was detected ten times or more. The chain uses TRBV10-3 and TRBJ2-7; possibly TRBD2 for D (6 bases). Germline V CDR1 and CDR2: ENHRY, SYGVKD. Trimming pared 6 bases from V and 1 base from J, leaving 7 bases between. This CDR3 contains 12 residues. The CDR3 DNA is TGTGCCATCAGGCGGGATTCCTACGAGCAGTACTTC. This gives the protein CAIRRDSYEQYF.

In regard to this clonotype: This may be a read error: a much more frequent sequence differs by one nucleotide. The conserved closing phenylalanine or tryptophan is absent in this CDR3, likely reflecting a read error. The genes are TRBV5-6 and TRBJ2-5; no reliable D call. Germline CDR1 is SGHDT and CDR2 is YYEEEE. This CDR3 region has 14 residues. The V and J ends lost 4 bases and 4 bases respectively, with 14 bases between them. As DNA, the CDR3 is TGTGCCAGCAGCCCGACTCTTCCTGGAGAGACCCAGTACCTC. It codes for CASSPTLPGETQYL.

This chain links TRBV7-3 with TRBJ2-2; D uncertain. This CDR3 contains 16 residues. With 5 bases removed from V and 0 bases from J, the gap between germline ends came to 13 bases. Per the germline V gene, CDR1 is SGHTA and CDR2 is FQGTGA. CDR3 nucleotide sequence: TGTGCCAGCAGCCGTAATACCAACCCGAACACCGGGGAGCTGTTTTTT. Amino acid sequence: CASSRNTNPNTGELFF.

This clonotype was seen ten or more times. The CDR3 sequence is CASSGPLNQGLYQETQYF. The CDR3 bases are TGCGCCAGCAGTGGACCCCTAAATCAGGGGTTGTACCAAGAGACCCAGTACTTC. The chain uses TRBV10-2 and TRBJ2-5, with TRBD1 as a possible D gene (6 bases). V lost 4 bases to trimming and J lost 0 bases, with 21 bases between them. This CDR3 region has 18 residues. Germline assignment: CDR1 WSHSY and CDR2 SAAADI.

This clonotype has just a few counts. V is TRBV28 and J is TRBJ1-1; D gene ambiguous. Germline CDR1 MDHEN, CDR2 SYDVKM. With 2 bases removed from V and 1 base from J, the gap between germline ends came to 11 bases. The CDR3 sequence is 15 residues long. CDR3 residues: CASSLNTGRNTEAFF. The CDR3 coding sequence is TGTGCCAGCAGTTTAAATACGGGGAGGAACACTGAAGCTTTCTTT. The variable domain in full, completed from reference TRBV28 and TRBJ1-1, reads DVKVTQSSRYLVKRTGEKVFLECVQDMDHENMFWYRQDPGLGLRLIYFSYDVKMKEKGDIPEGYSVSREKKERFSLILESASTNQTSMYLCASSLNTGRNTEAFFGQGTRLTVV.

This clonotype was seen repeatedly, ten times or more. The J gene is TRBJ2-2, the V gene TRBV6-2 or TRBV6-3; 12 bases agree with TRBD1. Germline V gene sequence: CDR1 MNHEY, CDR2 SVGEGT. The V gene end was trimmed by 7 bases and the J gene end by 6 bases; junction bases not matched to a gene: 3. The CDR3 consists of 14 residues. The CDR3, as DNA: TGTGCCAGCATTTGGGACAGGGGGCCCGGGGAGCTGTTTTTT. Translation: CASIWDRGPGELFF.

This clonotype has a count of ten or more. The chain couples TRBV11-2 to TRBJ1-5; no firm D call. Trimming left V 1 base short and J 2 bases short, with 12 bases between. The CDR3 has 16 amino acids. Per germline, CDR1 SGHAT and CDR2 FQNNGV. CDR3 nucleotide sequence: TGTGCCAGCAGCTTAGGAGGGATGAATGGCAATCAGCCCCAGCATTTT. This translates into CASSLGGMNGNQPQHF.

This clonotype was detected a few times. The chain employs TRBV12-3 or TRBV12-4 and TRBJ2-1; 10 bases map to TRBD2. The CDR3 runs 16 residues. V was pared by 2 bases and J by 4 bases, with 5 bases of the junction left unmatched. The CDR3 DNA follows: TGTGCCAGCAGTTTATCGAGCGGGGGGGTTTACAATGAGCAGTTCTTC. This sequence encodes CASSLSSGGVYNEQFF.

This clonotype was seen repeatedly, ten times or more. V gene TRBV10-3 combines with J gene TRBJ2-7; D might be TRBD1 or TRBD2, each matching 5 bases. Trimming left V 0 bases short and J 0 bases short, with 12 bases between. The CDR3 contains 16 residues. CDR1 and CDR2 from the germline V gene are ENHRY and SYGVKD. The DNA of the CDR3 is TGTGCCATCAGTGAGTCGAATTCCGGGGCCTCCTACGAGCAGTACTTC. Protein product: CAISESNSGASYEQYF.

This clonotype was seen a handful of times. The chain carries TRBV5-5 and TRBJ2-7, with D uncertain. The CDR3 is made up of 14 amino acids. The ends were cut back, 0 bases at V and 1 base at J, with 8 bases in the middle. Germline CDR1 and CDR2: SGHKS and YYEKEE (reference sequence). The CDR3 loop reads CASSLASQSYEQYF. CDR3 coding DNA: TGTGCCAGCAGCTTGGCAAGCCAATCCTACGAGCAGTACTTC.

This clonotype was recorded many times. DNA of the CDR3: TGTGCCAGCAGCTTGGCGGTCGCAGATACGCAGTATTTT. It codes for CASSLAVADTQYF. This sequence joins TRBV5-6 and TRBJ2-3, with D hard to call. The germline CDR1 and CDR2 sequences are SGHDT and YYEEEE. The CDR3 covers 13 residues. Trimming cost V 0 bases and J 4 bases, with 6 bases left between them.

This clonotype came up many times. The CDR3 DNA follows: TGTGCCACCCACGTCGGGGGCCTAGCGGGGGGCTACGAGCAGTACTTC. Amino acid sequence: CATHVGGLAGGYEQYF. This rearrangement joins TRBV2 to TRBJ2-7; 11 bases align to TRBD2. This CDR3 region has 16 residues. Per the germline V gene, CDR1 is SNHLY and CDR2 is FYNNEI. Germline trimming cut 10 bases from V and 3 bases from J; bases unmatched to any gene: 14.

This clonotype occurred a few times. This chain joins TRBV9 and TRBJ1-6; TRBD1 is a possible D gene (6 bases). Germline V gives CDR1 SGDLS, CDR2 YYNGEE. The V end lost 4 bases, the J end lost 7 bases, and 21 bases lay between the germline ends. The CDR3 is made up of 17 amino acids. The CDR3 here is CASSSRSGTTRNSPLHF. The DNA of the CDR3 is TGTGCCAGCAGCTCCCGAAGCGGGACAACCCGAAATTCACCCCTCCACTTT.

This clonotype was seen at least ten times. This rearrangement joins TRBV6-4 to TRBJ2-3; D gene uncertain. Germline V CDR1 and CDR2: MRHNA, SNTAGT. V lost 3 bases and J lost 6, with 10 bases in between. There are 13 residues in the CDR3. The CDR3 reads CASSEAEADTQYF. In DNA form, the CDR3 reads TGTGCCAGCAGTGAGGCAGAGGCGGATACGCAGTATTTT.